This TCR beta chain was identified during a study of blood T cell repertoires in COVID-19. About the study: The samples span acute and convalescent COVID-19 from the United States, Italy and Spain. The analysed material was cDNA or gDNA that came from T cells, B-cell-depleted T cells, or PBMCs.

Trimming stripped 0 bases from V and 6 bases from J, with 15 bases between. Germline-derived CDR1 and CDR2 are MNHEY and SMNVEV (reference sequence). CDR3 length: 16 amino acids. Original processing notes: Amplification of reference gene primers was used by the study to estimate nucleated cell counts. The method was immunoSEQ multiplex PCR; TCRdb's version includes in-frame clones alone and lacks a portion of them. The V and J calls and clone size come from that table; D and trimming were worked out from the DNA. The repertoire holds around 300,000 clones, with about nine tenths as singletons. This TCR derives from a middle-aged woman who had recovered from COVID-19. Sequenced input: peripheral blood. The rearrangement links TRBV27 to TRBJ2-1, with D possibly matching TRBD2 (6 bases). The CDR3 bases are TGTGCCAGCAGTTTATCGCCTAGCGCCCATGCCAATGAGCAGTTCTTC. Its translation: CASSLSPSAHANEQFF.